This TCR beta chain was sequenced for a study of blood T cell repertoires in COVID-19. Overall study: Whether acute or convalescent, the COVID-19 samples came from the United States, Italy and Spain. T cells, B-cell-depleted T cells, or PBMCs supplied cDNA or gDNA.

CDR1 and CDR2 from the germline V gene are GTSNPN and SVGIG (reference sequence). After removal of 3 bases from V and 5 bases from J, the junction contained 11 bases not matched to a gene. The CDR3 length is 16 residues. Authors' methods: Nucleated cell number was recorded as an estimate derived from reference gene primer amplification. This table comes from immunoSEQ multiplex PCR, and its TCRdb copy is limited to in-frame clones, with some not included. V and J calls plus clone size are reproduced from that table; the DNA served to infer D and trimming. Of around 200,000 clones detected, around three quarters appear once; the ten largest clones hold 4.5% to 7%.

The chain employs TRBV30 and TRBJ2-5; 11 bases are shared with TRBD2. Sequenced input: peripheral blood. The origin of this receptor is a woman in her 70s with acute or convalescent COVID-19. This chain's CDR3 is CAWRRGLAGGGETQYF. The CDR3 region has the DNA TGTGCCTGGAGGAGGGGGCTAGCGGGAGGTGGGGAGACCCAGTACTTC. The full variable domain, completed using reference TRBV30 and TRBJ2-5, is SQTIHQWPATLVQPVGSPLSLECTVEGTSNPNLYWYRQAAGRGLQLLFYSVGIGQISSEVPQNLSASRPQDRQFILSSKKLLLSDSGFYLCAWRRGLAGGGETQYFGPGTRLLVL.